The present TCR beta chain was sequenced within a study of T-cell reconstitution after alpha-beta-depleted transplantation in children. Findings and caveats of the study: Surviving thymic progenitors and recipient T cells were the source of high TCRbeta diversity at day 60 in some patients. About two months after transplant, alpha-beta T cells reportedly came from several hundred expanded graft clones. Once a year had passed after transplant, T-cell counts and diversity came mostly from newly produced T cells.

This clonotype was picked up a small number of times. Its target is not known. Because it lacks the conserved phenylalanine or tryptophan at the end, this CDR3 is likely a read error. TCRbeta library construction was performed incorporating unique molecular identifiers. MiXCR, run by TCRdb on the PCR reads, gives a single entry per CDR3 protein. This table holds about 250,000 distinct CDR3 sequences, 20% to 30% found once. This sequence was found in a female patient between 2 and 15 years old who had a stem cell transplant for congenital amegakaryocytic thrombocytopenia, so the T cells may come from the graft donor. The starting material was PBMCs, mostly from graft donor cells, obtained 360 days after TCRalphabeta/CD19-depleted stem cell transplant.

This chain's CDR3 is CASSTAGGATNEKLFS. Written as DNA, the CDR3 is TGTGCCAGCAGCACTGCAGGAGGGGCAACTAATGAAAAACTGTTTTCT. This chain connects TRBV7-9 to TRBJ1-4, with D possibly being TRBD1 (5 bases). Germline V gene data show CDR1 as SEHNR and CDR2 as FQNEAQ (reference sequence). The V gene lost 5 bases and the J gene lost 0 bases, with 13 bases spanning the gap. This CDR3 has 16 amino acids.